This is a list of T cell receptor beta chains from one sample in a study of beta chain features in type 1 diabetes. Libraries were prepared by immunoSEQ multiplex PCR; TCRdb keeps only in-frame clonotypes and omits some of them. The repertoire includes approximately 240,000 clones, under 20% of them detected once, and 0.08% to 0.095% sits in the top ten. The source material was naive CD4+ T cells from blood. The receptors shown here come from a man aged 25-40 years with type 1 diabetes. Both conserved end residues are part of each CDR3. A D gene is named only where the DNA matches it firmly. Clone size is shown for a subset of rows, as once, few, many or a class of expanded clone.

>TRBV4-1|TRBJ2-4|-|-
TGCGCCAGCAGCCAAGTAGAGAGGACAGCAGCCAAAAACATTCAGTACTTC
CASSQVERTAAKNIQYF
>TRBV4-2|TRBJ2-1|-|TRBD2
TGTGCCAGCAGCCCGTTAGCGGGAGTGGTACAGAATGAGCAGTTCTTC
CASSPLAGVVQNEQFF
>TRBV7-2|TRBJ2-3|few|TRBD1
TGTGCCAGCAGCTTAGTGGGACAGGGGGCGGGAGCTAGCACAGATACGCAGTATTTT
CASSLVGQGAGASTDTQYF
>TRBV27|TRBJ2-5|few|-
TGTGCCAGCAGTTTATCTCCCGGGCGGGAGACCCAGTACTTC
CASSLSPGRETQYF
>TRBV9|TRBJ2-3|-|-
TGTGCCAGCAGCGTTGATAGGGGCGGCACAGATACGCAGTATTTT
CASSVDRGGTDTQYF
>TRBV10-3|TRBJ2-7|-|-
TGTGCCATCAGTGGGGCCAGCGGCGATTCCTACGAGCAGTACTTC
CAISGASGDSYEQYF
>TRBV14|TRBJ2-1|-|TRBD1
TGTGCCAGCAGCCGAGGACAGGGCGGCGAGCAGTTCTTC
CASSRGQGGEQFF
>TRBV28|TRBJ1-4|few|TRBD1
TGTGCCAGCAGTTCGGGACAGCGTAGTGAAAAACTGTTTTTT
CASSSGQRSEKLFF
>TRBV2|TRBJ2-1|-|TRBD2
TGTGCCAGCAGTGAGGAGCAGGGAGGGGAGCAGTTCTTC
CASSEEQGGEQFF
>TRBV4-3|TRBJ2-5|-|-
TGCGCCAGCAGCCAAGATGCCCAGGGGGGAGAGACCCAGTACTTC
CASSQDAQGGETQYF
>TRBV7-8|TRBJ2-1|few|TRBD2
TGTGCCAGCAGCAAGAGGACTAGCGGGAGAATCGACAATGAGCAGTTCTTC
CASSKRTSGRIDNEQFF
>TRBV30|TRBJ1-5|-|-
TGTGCCTGGAGTGTACGGGATAATCAGCCCCAGCATTTT
CAWSVRDNQPQHF
>TRBV29-1|TRBJ1-1|few|-
TGCAGCGCCGCAGGGGCAAACACTGAAGCTTTCTTT
CSAAGANTEAFF
>TRBV7-2|TRBJ1-1|-|-
TGTGCCAGCAGCTTAGTTGCGGACATGAACACTGAAGCTTTCTTT
CASSLVADMNTEAFF
>TRBV9|TRBJ1-1|-|-
TGTGCCAGCAGCGAGACAGTTAAAGCTTTCTTT
CASSETVKAFF
>TRBV11-1|TRBJ2-2|-|-
TGTGCCAGCAGCTTAGGGACGGGACACACCGGGGAGCTGTTTTTT
CASSLGTGHTGELFF
>TRBV19|TRBJ2-1|-|-
TGTGCCAGTAGTATTGGTAGTATGAATGAGCAGTTCTTC
CASSIGSMNEQFF
>TRBV4-3|TRBJ2-3|few|-
TGCGCCAGCAGCCAAGATTACAGCACAGATACGCAGTATTTT
CASSQDYSTDTQYF
>TRBV7-2|TRBJ2-3|few|TRBD2
TGTGCCAGCAGCCCGGGACTAGCAGATGGTACGCAGTATTTT
CASSPGLADGTQYF
>TRBV7-2|TRBJ2-7|few|TRBD1
TGTGCCAGCAGCTACGACAGGGGGCTACCCTACGAGCAGTACTTC
CASSYDRGLPYEQYF
>TRBV9|TRBJ2-3|-|-
TGTGCCAGCAGCCCCCCGGTGAGCGGAACAGATACGCAGTATTTT
CASSPPVSGTDTQYF
>TRBV9|TRBJ2-3|few|-
TGTGCCAGCAGCGTCACCCTCGCAGATACGCAGTATTTT
CASSVTLADTQYF
>TRBV4-2|TRBJ1-1|-|-
TGTGCCAGCAGCCAACAGGCCGAACTTTGGACTGAAGCTTTCTTT
CASSQQAELWTEAFF
>TRBV28|TRBJ1-2|-|-
TGTGCCATCTCCGTACGCGCAGATGGCTACACCTTC
CAISVRADGYTF
>TRBV21-1|TRBJ2-7|-|-
TGTGCCAGCAGCAAAAGAGAGGGAAGGGAGCAGTACTTC
CASSKREGREQYF
>TRBV28|TRBJ2-7|-|-
TGTGCCAGCAGCCGCGAACTCTACGAGCAGTACTTC
CASSRELYEQYF
>TRBV5-4|TRBJ2-1|-|TRBD2
TGTGCCAGCAGTAATGCCGGGACTAGCGGGAGTACCGATGAGCAGTTCTTC
CASSNAGTSGSTDEQFF
>TRBV11-2|TRBJ2-7|few|-
TGTGCCAGCAGCCGTGGATACTACGAGCAGTACTTC
CASSRGYYEQYF
>TRBV9|TRBJ2-5|few|-
TGTGCCAGCAGCCCCCGAACCGGGACACTCGGAGAGACCCAGTACTTC
CASSPRTGTLGETQYF
>TRBV29-1|TRBJ1-1|-|TRBD1
TGCAGCGTTGTGTATCTGGGACAGAAGAACACTGAAGCTTTCTTT
CSVVYLGQKNTEAFF
>TRBV2|TRBJ2-3|few|-
TGTGCCAGCAGTGAAGGTCTCGGCACAGATACGCAGTATTTT
CASSEGLGTDTQYF
>TRBV5-1|TRBJ2-3|few|TRBD2
TGCGCCAGCAGCTTGGCGCTAGCGGGAGGGCCTTATGACGCAGATACGCAGTATTTT
CASSLALAGGPYDADTQYF
>TRBV9|TRBJ2-3|few|-
TGTGCCAGCAGTAGAAGGGCGGGAGATACGCAGTATTTT
CASSRRAGDTQYF
>TRBV5-1|TRBJ1-1|-|TRBD1
TGCGCCAGCAGCCTCGGGACAGGGGATGTTCGGGCTGAAGCTTTCTTT
CASSLGTGDVRAEAFF
>TRBV14|TRBJ2-2|-|-
TGTGCCAGCAGCCGGCTAGCGTACACCGGGGAGCTGTTTTTT
CASSRLAYTGELFF
>TRBV30|TRBJ2-1|-|-
TGTGCCTGGGGACAGCTTAACTACAATGAGCAGTTCTTC
CAWGQLNYNEQFF
>TRBV29-1|TRBJ2-1|few|TRBD2
TGCAGCGCAGCTCTCTTGCGGGAGGCAGAGCAGTTCTTC
CSAALLREAEQFF
>TRBV7-9|TRBJ1-5|few|TRBD1
TGTGCCAGCAGCTCCGGGACAGAACTTATCCCAGAGCCCCAGCATTTT
CASSSGTELIPEPQHF
>TRBV30|TRBJ2-2|few|-
TGTGCCTGGGGACGGACAGTCAACACCGGGGAGCTGTTTTTT
CAWGRTVNTGELFF
>TRBV29-1|TRBJ1-1|few|-
TGCAGCGTCCACGGGACGGGAAACACTGAAGCTTTCTTT
CSVHGTGNTEAFF
>TRBV2|TRBJ2-3|few|TRBD2
TGTGCCAGCAGTGATTTTACTAGCGGACAACCAGATACGCAGTATTTT
CASSDFTSGQPDTQYF
>TRBV29-1|TRBJ2-3|few|-
TGCAGCGCGGCGGACTCCGATACGCAGTATTTT
CSAADSDTQYF
>TRBV2|TRBJ2-1|-|-
TGTGCCAGCAATAACTACAATGAGCAGTTCTTC
CASNNYNEQFF
>TRBV28|TRBJ1-2|-|-
TGTGCCAGCAGAAAGCCCCAGCAGAGATATGGCTACACCTTC
CASRKPQQRYGYTF
>TRBV7-2|TRBJ2-7|few|TRBD2
TGTGCCAGCAGCTCCGTCGCTCTAGCGGGAGACGAGCAGTACTTC
CASSSVALAGDEQYF
>TRBV21-1|TRBJ2-1|-|-
TGTGCCAGCAGCAGCTCCTTTCTCCGGGGACAGATTTACAATGAGCAGTTCTTC
CASSSSFLRGQIYNEQFF
>TRBV2|TRBJ2-5|few|-
TGTGCCAGCAGTGATGGGACCGGGGAGACCCAGTACTTC
CASSDGTGETQYF
>TRBV5-1|TRBJ2-5|-|-
TGCGCCAGCAGCCCCTCAATGGAAGAGACCCAGTACTTC
CASSPSMEETQYF
>TRBV29-1|TRBJ2-6|-|TRBD2
TGCAGCGTTGAAGTACTAGCGGGAACACTCTCTGGGGCCAACGTCCTGACTTTC
CSVEVLAGTLSGANVLTF
>TRBV29-1|TRBJ2-2|-|TRBD1
TGCAGCGTTGTCCTAATTTACAGGGGCGGGGAGCTGTTTTTT
CSVVLIYRGGELFF
>TRBV25-1|TRBJ2-7|few|TRBD1
TGTGCCAGCAGTGGGCTGGGGACAGGGAACTCCTACGAGCAGTACTTC
CASSGLGTGNSYEQYF
>TRBV7-9|TRBJ2-5|-|-
TGTGCCAGCAGCTTACGAGCGTCACAAGAGACCCAGTACTTC
CASSLRASQETQYF
>TRBV6-6|TRBJ2-1|-|-
TGTGCCAGCACGACTAGTCCCCAGAACAATGAGCAGTTCTTC
CASTTSPQNNEQFF
>TRBV9|TRBJ1-3|-|-
TGTGCCAGCAGCGGGACAGCACAAGCCTCTGGAAACACCATATATTTT
CASSGTAQASGNTIYF
>TRBV6-5|TRBJ1-2|few|TRBD1
TGTGCCAGCAGTCTCACCGGGACAGGGGTGAAGTACTACACCTTC
CASSLTGTGVKYYTF
>TRBV20-1|TRBJ2-7|few|-
TGCAGTGCTAGGGTCTCCTACGAGCAGTACTTC
CSARVSYEQYF
>TRBV27|TRBJ2-3|few|-
TGTGCCAGCAGTCCCAACACAGATACGCAGTATTTT
CASSPNTDTQYF
>TRBV20-1|TRBJ2-2|once|-
TGCAGTGCTAGAGATGACGGGGAGCTGTTTTTT
CSARDDGELFF
>TRBV10-3|TRBJ2-6|-|-
TGTGCCATCAGTGATCAATCCGGGACCGTCCTGACTTTC
CAISDQSGTVLTF